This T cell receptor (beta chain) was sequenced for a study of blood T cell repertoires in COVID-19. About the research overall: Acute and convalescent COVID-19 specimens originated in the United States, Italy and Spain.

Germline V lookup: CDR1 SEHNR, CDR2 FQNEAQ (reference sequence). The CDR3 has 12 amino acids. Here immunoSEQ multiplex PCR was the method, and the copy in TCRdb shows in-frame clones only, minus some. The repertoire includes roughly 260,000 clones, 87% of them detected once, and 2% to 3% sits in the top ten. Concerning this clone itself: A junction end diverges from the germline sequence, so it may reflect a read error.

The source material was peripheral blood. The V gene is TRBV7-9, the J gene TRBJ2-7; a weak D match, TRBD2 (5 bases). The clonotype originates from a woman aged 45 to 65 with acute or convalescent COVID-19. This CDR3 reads CASSPSDSREDF. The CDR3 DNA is TGTGCCAGCAGCCCCTCGGACTCTCGAGAGGATTTC.